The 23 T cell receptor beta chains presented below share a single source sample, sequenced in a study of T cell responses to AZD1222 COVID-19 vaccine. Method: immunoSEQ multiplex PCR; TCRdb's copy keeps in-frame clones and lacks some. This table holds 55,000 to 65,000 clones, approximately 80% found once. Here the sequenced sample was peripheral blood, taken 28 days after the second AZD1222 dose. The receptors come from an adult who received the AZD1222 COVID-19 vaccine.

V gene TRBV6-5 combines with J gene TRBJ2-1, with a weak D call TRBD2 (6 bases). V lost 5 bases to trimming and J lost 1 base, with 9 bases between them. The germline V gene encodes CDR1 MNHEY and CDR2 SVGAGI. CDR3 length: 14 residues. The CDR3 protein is CASSRLESYNEQFF. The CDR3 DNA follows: TGTGCCAGCAGTAGACTAGAGTCCTACAATGAGCAGTTCTTC.

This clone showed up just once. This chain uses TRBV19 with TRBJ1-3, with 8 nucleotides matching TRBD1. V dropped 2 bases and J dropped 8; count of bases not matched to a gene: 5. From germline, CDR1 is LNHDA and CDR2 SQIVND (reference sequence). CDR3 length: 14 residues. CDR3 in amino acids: CASSIQGALDTIYF. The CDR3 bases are TGTGCCAGTAGTATACAGGGGGCCTTGGACACCATATATTTT.

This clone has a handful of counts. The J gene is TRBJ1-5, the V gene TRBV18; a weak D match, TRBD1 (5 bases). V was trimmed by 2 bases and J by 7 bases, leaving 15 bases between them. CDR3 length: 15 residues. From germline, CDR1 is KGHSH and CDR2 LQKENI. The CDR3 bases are TGTGCCAGCTCACCAGATGCCGGGGCCGGACAGCCCCAGCATTTT. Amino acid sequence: CASSPDAGAGQPQHF.

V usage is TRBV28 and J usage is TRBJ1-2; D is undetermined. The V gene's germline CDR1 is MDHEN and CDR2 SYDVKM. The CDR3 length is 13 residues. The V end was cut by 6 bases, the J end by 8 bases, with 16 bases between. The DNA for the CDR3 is TGTGCCAGCAGCTACTCGGAGAGAGTCGGCTACACCTTC. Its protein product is CASSYSERVGYTF.

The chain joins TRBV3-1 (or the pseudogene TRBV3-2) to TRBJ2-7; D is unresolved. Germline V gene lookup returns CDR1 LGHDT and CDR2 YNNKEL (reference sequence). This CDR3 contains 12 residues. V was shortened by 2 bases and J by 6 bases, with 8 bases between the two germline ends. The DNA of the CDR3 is TGTGCCAGCAGCCAACGCTCTAGCGAGCAGTACGTC. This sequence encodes CASSQRSSEQYV.

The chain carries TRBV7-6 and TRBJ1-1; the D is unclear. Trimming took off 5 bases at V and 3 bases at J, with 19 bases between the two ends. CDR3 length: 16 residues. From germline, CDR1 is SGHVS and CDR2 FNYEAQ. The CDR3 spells CASSPAVGDSYTEAFF. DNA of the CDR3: TGTGCCAGCAGCCCTGCGGTTGGGGATAGCTACACTGAAGCTTTCTTT.

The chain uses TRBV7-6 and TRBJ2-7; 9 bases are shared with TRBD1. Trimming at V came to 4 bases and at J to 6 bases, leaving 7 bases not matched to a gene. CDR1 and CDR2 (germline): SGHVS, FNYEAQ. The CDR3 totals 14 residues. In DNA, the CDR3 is TGTGCCAGCAGCTCGGGACAGGGAATGGGCGAGCAGTACTTC. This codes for CASSSGQGMGEQYF.

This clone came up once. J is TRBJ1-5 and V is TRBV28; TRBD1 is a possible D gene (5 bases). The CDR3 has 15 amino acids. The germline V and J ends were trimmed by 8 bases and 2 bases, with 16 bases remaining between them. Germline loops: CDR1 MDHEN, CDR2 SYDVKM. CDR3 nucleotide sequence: TGTGCCAGCCGGAGAAAGGGGTTTCGCAATCAGCCCCAGCATTTT. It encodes CASRRKGFRNQPQHF. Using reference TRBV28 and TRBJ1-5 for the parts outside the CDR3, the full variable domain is DVKVTQSSRYLVKRTGEKVFLECVQDMDHENMFWYRQDPGLGLRLIYFSYDVKMKEKGDIPEGYSVSREKKERFSLILESASTNQTSMYLCASRRKGFRNQPQHFGDGTRLSIL.

CDR3 loop: CAWTRRGTSSYNEQFF. The CDR3 nucleotides read TGTGCCTGGACCCGCCGAGGGACTAGCTCCTACAATGAGCAGTTCTTC. The J gene is TRBJ2-1, the V gene TRBV30, with TRBD2 matching over 8 bases. The junction had 8 bases not matched to a gene; V was cut back by 4 bases and J by 0 bases. Germline V CDR1 and CDR2: GTSNPN, SVGIG (reference sequence). The CDR3 runs 16 residues.

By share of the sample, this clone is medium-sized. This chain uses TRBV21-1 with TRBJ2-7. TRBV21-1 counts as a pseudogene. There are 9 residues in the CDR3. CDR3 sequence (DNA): TGTGCCAGCAGCACTGCCCAGTACGTC. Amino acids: CASSTAQYV.

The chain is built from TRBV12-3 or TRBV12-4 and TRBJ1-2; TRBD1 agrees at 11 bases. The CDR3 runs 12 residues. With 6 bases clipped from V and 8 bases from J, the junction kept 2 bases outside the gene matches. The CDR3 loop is CASSGQGAGYTF. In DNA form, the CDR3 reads TGTGCCAGCAGCGGACAGGGGGCGGGCTACACCTTC.

The CDR3 loop is CASRPDRVTDTQYF. For the CDR3, the DNA is TGTGCCAGCAGACCGGACAGGGTCACAGATACGCAGTATTTT. The chain couples TRBV2 to TRBJ2-3; 8 nucleotides match TRBD1. The CDR3 is made up of 14 amino acids. Germline lookup yields CDR1 SNHLY and CDR2 FYNNEI. V lost 6 bases, J lost 2 bases, and 4 bases stayed unmatched. Supplemented by reference TRBV2 and TRBJ2-3, the full variable domain reads EPEVTQTPSHQVTQMGQEVILRCVPISNHLYFYWYRQILGQKVEFLVSFYNNEISEKSEIFDDQFSVERPDGSNFTLKIRSTKLEDSAMYFCASRPDRVTDTQYFGPGTRLTVL.

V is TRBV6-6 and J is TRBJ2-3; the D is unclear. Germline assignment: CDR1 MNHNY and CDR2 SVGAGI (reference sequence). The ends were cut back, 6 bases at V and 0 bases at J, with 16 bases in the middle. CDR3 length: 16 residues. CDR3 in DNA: TGTGCCAGCAGGAACTCGGACCTCCAGAGCACAGATACGCAGTATTTT. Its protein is CASRNSDLQSTDTQYF.

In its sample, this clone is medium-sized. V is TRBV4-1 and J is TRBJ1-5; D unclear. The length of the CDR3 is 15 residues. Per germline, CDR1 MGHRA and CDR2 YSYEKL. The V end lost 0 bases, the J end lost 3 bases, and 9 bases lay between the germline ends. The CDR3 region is CASSQDLQSNQPQHF. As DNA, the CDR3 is TGCGCCAGCAGCCAAGATCTACAGTCCAATCAGCCCCAGCATTTT.

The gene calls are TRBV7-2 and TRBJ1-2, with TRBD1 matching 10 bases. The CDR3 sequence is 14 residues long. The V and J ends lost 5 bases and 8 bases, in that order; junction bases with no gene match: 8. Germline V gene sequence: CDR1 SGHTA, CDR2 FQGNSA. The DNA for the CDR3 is TGTGCCAGCAGCGGGCTGACAGGGGGCGTGGGCTACACCTTC. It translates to CASSGLTGGVGYTF. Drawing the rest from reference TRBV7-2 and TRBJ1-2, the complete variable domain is GAGVSQSPSNKVTEKGKDVELRCDPISGHTALYWYRQSLGQGLEFLIYFQGNSAPDKSGLPSDRFSAERTGGSVSTLTIQRTQQEDSAVYLCASSGLTGGVGYTFGSGTRLTVV.

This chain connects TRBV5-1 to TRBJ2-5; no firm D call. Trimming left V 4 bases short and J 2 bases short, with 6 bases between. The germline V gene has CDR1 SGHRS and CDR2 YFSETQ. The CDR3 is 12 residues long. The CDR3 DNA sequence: TGCGCCAGCAGCCCAGAGCAAGAGACCCAGTACTTC. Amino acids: CASSPEQETQYF.

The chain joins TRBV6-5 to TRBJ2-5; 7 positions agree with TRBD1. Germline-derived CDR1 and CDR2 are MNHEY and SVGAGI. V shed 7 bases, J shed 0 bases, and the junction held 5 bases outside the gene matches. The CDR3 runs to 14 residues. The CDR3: CASMHRGNQETQYF. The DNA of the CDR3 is TGTGCCAGCATGCACAGGGGAAACCAAGAGACCCAGTACTTC.

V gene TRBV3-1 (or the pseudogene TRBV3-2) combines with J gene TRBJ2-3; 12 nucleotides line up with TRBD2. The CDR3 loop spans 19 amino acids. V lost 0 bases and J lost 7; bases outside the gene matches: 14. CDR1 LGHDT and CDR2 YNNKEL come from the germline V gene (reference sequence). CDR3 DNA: TGTGCCAGCAGCCAAGATATTAGGCTAGCGGGGGGGCGACGCAATACGCAGTATTTT. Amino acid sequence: CASSQDIRLAGGRRNTQYF.

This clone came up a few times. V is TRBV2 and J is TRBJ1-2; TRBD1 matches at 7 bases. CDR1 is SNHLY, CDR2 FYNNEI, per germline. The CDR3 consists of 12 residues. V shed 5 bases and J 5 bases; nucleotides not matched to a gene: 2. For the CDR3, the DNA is TGTGCCAGCAGTCCACAGGGGTATGGCTACACCTTC. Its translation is CASSPQGYGYTF.

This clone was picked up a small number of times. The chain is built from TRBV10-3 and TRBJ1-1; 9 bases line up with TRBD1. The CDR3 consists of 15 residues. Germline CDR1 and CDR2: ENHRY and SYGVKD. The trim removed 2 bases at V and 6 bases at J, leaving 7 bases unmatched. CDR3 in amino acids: CAISEPTGGFAEAFF. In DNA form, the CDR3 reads TGTGCCATCAGTGAGCCTACAGGGGGCTTTGCTGAAGCTTTCTTT.

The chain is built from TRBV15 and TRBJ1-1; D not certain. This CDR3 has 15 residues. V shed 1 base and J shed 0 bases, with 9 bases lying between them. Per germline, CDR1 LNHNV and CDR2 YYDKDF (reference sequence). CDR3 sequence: CATSRGWGMNTEAFF. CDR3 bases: TGTGCCACCAGCAGAGGGTGGGGTATGAACACTGAAGCTTTCTTT.

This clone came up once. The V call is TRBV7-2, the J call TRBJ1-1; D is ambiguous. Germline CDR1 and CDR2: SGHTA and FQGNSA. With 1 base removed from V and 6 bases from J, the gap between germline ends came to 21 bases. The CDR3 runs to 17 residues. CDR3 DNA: TGTGCCAGCAGCTTAGAACGGGGTGGGGTAGGGAGGCCTGAAGCTTTCTTT. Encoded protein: CASSLERGGVGRPEAFF.

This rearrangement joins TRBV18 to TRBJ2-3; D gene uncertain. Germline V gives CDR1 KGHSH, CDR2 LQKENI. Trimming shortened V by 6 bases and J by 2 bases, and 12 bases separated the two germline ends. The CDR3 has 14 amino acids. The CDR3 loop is CASSPDFPTDTQYF. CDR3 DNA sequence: TGTGCCAGCTCGCCAGATTTTCCCACAGATACGCAGTATTTT.